This T cell receptor (beta chain) originates from a study of shared clonotypes between healthy human individuals. CD8 cells regarded as naive lacked CD45RO, were positively chosen for CCR7, and omitted terminally differentiated effector memory CD45RA+ cells. The CDR3 is 15 residues long. Germline V gives CDR1 MNHEY, CDR2 SVGAGI. The V end was cut by 6 bases, the J end by 2 bases, with 17 bases between. Study processing details: ImmunoSEQ junction-only sequences lacked quality scores, so their filtering differed. Sequencing was performed with immunoSEQ multiplex PCR; in TCRdb, only in-frame clones are kept and a portion is missing. D and trimming were read from the DNA, whereas the V and J calls and clone size are those reported in that table. The sample shows roughly 2.1 million clones, under 95% of them seen only once.

The sequenced sample consisted of naive CD8+ T cells from PBMCs. This chain links TRBV6-5 with TRBJ2-7; D tentatively reads TRBD1 or TRBD2 (6 bases each). This TCR was sampled from a man aged 18 to 29 in good health. Some clones in this sample may be carry-over from other donors' samples. In DNA form, the CDR3 reads TGTGCCAGCAGACCTCGGGGGCTAACAGCCTACGAGCAGTACTTC. Translation gives CASRPRGLTAYEQYF.